The 3 T cell receptor beta chains below come from one sample, sequenced in a study of radiation and T cells in renal cell carcinoma. Measured with immunoSEQ multiplex PCR; TCRdb has only the in-frame clones, and not every one. The repertoire holds roughly 120,000 clones, with 80% to 90% as singletons. Time point of the sample: blood 2 weeks post-SBRT. Treatment specified: 15 Gy SBRT to primary tumor, nephrectomy 4 weeks later. The sample here was blood, taken from a patient whose treatment included radiotherapy and nephrectomy. The receptor set was obtained from a woman in her fifties or sixties with renal cell carcinoma.

This sequence joins TRBV28 and TRBJ1-2, with D unresolved. Germline CDR1 reads MDHEN; CDR2 reads SYDVKM. The CDR3 has 13 amino acids. Trimming cost V 6 bases and J 2 bases, with 10 bases left between them. DNA for the CDR3: TGTGCCAGCAGGGAAGGTGTCAACTATGGCTACACCTTC. It is translated as CASREGVNYGYTF.

CDR3 sequence reads: CASSPSPTGWREKLFF. Here the CDR3 DNA reads TGTGCCAGCAGCCCGAGCCCGACAGGGTGGCGGGAAAAACTGTTTTTT. V gene TRBV7-2 combines with J gene TRBJ1-4; 7 positions match TRBD1. V shed 5 bases, J shed 8 bases, and the junction held 14 bases outside the gene matches. Per germline, CDR1 SGHTA and CDR2 FQGNSA. The CDR3 length is 16 residues.

J is TRBJ1-5 and V is TRBV19; 8 bases are shared with TRBD1. After removal of 1 base from V and 2 bases from J, the junction contained 7 bases not matched to a gene. The germline V gene has CDR1 LNHDA and CDR2 SQIVND (reference sequence). The CDR3 has 17 amino acids. CDR3 residues: CASSIAGGQGRNQPQHF. The CDR3 DNA is TGTGCCAGTAGTATAGCGGGAGGACAGGGCCGCAATCAGCCCCAGCATTTT. Drawing the rest from reference TRBV19 and TRBJ1-5, the complete variable domain is DGGITQSPKYLFRKEGQNVTLSCEQNLNHDAMYWYRQDPGQGLRLIYYSQIVNDFQKGDIAEGYSVSREKKESFPLTVTSAQKNPTAFYLCASSIAGGQGRNQPQHFGDGTRLSIL.